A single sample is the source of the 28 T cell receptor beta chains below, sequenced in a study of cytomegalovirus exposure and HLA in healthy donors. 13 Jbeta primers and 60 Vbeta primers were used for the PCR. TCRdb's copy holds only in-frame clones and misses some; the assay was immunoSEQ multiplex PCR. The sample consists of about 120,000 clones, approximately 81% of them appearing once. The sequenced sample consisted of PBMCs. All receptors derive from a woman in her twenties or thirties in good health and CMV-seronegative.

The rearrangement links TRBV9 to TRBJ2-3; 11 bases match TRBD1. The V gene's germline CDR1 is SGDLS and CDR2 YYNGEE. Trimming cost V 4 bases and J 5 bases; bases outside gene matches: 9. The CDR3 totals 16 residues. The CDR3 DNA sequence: TGTGCCAGCAGCATGCGGACAGGGGGCCCCCGAGATACGCAGTATTTT. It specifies CASSMRTGGPRDTQYF.

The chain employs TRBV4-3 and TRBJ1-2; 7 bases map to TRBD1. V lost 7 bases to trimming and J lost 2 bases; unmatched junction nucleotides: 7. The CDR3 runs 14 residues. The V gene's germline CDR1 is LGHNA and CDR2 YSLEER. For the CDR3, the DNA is TGCGCCAGCACGCGAGAGGGGGCCAACTATGGCTACACCTTC. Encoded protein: CASTREGANYGYTF.

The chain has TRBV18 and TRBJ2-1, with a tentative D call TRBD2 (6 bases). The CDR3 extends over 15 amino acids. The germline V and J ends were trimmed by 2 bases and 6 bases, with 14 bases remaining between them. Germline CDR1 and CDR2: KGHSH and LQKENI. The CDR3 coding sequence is TGTGCCAGCTCACCAGAGTGGGGGACTGGCAATGAGCAGTTCTTC. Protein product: CASSPEWGTGNEQFF.

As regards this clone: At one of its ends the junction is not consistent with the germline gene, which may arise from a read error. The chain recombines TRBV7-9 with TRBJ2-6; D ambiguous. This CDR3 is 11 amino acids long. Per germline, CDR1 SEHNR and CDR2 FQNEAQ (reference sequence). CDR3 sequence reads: CSSSISGVLTF. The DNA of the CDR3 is TGTTCCAGCAGCATTTCAGGCGTCCTGACTTTC. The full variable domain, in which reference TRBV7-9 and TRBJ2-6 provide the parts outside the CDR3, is DTGVSQNPRHKITKRGQNVTFRCDPISEHNRLYWYRQTLGQGPEFLTYFQNEAQLEKSRLLSDRFSAERPKGSFSTLEIQRTEQGDSAMYLCSSSISGVLTFGAGSRLTVL.

The CDR3 DNA reads TGTGCCAGCAGTGAAAGGACGGACTACAACACCGGGGAGCTGTTTTTT. Amino acids: CASSERTDYNTGELFF. This sequence joins TRBV6-1 and TRBJ2-2; possibly TRBD2 for D (6 bases). The CDR3 has 16 residues. The V and J ends lost 2 bases and 2 bases respectively, with 12 bases between them. CDR1 is MNHNS, CDR2 SASEGT, per germline.

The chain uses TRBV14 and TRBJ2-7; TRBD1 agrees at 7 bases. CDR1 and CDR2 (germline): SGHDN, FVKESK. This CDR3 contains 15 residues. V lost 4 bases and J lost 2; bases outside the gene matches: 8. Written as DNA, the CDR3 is TGTGCCAGCAGCCGCCAAGGGGGCGGACCCTACGAGCAGTACTTC. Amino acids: CASSRQGGGPYEQYF.

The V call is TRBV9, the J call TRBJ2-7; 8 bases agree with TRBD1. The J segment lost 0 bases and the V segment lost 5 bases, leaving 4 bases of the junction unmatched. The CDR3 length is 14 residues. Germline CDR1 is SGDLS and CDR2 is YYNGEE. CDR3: CASSGTGNSYEQYF. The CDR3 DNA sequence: TGTGCCAGCAGTGGGACAGGTAACTCCTACGAGCAGTACTTC.

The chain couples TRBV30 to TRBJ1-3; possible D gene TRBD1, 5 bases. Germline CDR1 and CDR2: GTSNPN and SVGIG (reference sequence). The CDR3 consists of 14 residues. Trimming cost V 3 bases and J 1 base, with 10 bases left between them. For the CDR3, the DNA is TGTGCCTGGAGCGTAGGGGTTTCTGGAAACACCATATATTTT. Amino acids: CAWSVGVSGNTIYF.

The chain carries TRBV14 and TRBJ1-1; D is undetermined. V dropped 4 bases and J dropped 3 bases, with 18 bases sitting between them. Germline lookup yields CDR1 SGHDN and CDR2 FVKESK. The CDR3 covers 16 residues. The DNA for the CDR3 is TGTGCCAGCAGCCCCGGCGGTCTCACTATGGACACTGAAGCTTTCTTT. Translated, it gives CASSPGGLTMDTEAFF.

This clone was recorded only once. CDR3 sequence reads: CASSLQGSYEQYF. CDR3 DNA: TGTGCCAGCAGCTTACAGGGTTCCTACGAGCAGTACTTC. V is TRBV5-4 and J is TRBJ2-7; D perhaps matches TRBD1 (6 bases). V was cut by 2 bases and J by 1 base, with 7 bases left in between. This CDR3 spans 13 amino acids. Germline loops: CDR1 SGHNT, CDR2 YYREEE (reference sequence).

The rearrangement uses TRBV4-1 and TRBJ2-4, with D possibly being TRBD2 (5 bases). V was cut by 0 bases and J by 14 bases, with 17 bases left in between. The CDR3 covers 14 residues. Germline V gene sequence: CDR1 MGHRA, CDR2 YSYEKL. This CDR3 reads CASSQEPGEGWEYF. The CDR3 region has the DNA TGCGCCAGCAGCCAAGAACCTGGAGAGGGTTGGGAGTACTTC.

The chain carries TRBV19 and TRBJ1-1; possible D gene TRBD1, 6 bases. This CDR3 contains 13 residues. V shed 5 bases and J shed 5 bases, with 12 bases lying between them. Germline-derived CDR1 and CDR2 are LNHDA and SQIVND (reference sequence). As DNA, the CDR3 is TGTGCCAGTAGTTTCAACAGGGAAACTGAAGCTTTCTTT. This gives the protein CASSFNRETEAFF.

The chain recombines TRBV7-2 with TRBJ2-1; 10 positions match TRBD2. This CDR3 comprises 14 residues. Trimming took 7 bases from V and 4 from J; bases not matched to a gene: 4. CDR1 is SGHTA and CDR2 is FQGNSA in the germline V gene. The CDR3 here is CASTRTSGYNEQFF. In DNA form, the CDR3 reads TGTGCCAGCACTCGGACTAGCGGATACAATGAGCAGTTCTTC.

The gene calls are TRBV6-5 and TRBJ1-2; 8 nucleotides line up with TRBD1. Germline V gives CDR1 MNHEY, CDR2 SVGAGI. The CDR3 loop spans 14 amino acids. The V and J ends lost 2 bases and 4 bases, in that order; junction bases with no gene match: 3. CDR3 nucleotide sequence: TGTGCCAGCAGTTACGCCGGGACAGGCTATGGCTACACCTTC. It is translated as CASSYAGTGYGYTF.

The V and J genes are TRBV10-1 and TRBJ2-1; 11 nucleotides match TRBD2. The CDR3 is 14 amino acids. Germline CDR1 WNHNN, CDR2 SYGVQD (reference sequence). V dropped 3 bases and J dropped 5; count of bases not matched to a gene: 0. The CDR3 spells CASSDSGGDNEQFF. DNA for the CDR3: TGCGCCAGCAGTGATAGCGGGGGGGACAATGAGCAGTTCTTC.

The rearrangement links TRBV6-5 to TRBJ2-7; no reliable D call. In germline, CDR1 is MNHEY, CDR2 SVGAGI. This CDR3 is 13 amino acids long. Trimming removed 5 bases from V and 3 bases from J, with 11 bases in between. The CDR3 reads CASSDLVSYEQYF. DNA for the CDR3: TGTGCCAGCAGTGATTTAGTAAGCTACGAGCAGTACTTC.

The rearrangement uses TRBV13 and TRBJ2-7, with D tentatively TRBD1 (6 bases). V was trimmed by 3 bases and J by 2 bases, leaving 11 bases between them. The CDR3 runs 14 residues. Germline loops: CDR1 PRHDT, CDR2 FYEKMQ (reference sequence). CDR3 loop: CASSFERGTYEQYF. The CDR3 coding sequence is TGTGCCAGCAGCTTCGAGAGGGGGACCTACGAGCAGTACTTC.

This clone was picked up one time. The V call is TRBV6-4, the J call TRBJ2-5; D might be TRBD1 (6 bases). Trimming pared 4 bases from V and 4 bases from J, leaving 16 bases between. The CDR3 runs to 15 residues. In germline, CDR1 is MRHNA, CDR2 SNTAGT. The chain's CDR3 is CASSGERTVGETQYF. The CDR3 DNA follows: TGTGCCAGCAGTGGTGAGCGGACAGTCGGAGAGACCCAGTACTTC.

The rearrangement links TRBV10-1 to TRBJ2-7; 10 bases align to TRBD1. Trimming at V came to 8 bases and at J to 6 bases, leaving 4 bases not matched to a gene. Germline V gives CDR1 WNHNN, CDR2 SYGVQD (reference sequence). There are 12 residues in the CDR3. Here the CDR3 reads CASGRTGGEQYF. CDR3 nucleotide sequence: TGCGCCAGCGGGCGGACAGGGGGCGAGCAGTACTTC.

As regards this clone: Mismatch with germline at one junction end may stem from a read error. The DNA of the CDR3 is TGTGCCAGTAGTATAGCCTACAGTGAGCAGTTCTTC. It codes for CASSIAYSEQFF. V and J are TRBV19 and TRBJ2-1; D gene uncertain. Per germline, CDR1 LNHDA and CDR2 SQIVND (reference sequence). The CDR3 contains 12 residues. The full variable domain, rest sourced from reference TRBV19 and TRBJ2-1, is DGGITQSPKYLFRKEGQNVTLSCEQNLNHDAMYWYRQDPGQGLRLIYYSQIVNDFQKGDIAEGYSVSREKKESFPLTVTSAQKNPTAFYLCASSIAYSEQFFGPGTRLTVL.

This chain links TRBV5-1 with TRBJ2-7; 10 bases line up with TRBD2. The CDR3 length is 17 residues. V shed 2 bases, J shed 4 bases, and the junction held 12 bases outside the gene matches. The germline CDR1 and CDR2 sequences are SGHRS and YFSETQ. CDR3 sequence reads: CASSFQQDSGRRYEQYF. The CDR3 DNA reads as TGCGCCAGCAGCTTCCAACAGGATAGCGGGAGGAGGTACGAGCAGTACTTC.

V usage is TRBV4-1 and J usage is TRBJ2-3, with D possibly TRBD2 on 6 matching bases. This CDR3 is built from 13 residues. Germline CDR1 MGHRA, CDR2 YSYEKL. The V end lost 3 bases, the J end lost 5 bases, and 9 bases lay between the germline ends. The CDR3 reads CASSQFGRDTQYF. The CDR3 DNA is TGCGCCAGCAGCCAGTTCGGGAGAGATACGCAGTATTTT.

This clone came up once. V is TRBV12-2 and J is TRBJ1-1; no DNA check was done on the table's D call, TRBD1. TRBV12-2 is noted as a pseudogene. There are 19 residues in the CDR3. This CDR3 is CASRLVGGQGKIGRTEAFF. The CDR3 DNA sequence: TGTGCAAGTCGCTTAGTTGGGGGACAGGGGAAGATAGGTAGGACTGAAGCTTTCTTT.

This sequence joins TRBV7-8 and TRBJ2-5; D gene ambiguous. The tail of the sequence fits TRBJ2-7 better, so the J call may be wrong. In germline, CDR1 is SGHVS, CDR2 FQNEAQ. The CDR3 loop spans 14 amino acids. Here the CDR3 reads CASSLGHRSYEQYF. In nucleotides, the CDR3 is TGTGCCAGCAGCTTAGGTCACCGGAGCTACGAGCAGTACTTC.

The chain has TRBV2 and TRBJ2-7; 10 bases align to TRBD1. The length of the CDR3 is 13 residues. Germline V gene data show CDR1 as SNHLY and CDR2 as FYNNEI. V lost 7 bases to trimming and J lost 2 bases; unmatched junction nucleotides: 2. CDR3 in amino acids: CASTGTGAYEQYF. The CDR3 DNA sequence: TGTGCCAGCACCGGGACAGGGGCCTACGAGCAGTACTTC. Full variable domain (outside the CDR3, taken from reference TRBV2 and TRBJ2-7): EPEVTQTPSHQVTQMGQEVILRCVPISNHLYFYWYRQILGQKVEFLVSFYNNEISEKSEIFDDQFSVERPDGSNFTLKIRSTKLEDSAMYFCASTGTGAYEQYFGPGTRLTVT.

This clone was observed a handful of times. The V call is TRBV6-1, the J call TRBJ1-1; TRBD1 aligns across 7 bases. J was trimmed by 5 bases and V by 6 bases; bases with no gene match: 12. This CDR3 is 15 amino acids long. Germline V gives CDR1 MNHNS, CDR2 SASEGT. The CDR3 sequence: CASSQHSSGGTEAFF. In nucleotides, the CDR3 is TGTGCCAGCAGCCAACACTCTTCAGGGGGAACTGAAGCTTTCTTT.

CDR3 nucleotide sequence: TGTGCCAGCAGCTTCGCGGCCTATGATAGTTACCAAGAGACCCAGTACTTC. This sequence encodes CASSFAAYDSYQETQYF. The genes are TRBV5-4 and TRBJ2-5; D is ambiguous. With 2 bases removed from V and 0 bases from J, the gap between germline ends came to 17 bases. Per the germline V gene, CDR1 is SGHNT and CDR2 is YYREEE (reference sequence). The CDR3 length is 17 residues.

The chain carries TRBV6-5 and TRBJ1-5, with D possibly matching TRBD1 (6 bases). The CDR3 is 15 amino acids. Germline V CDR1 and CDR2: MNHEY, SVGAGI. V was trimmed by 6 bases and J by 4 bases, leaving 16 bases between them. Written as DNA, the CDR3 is TGTGCCAGCAGCCGGACAGCGACGCTTAATCAGCCCCAGCATTTT. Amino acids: CASSRTATLNQPQHF.